Following are 20 T cell receptor beta chains from one sample sequenced in a study of T cell responses to AZD1222 COVID-19 vaccine. Assay: immunoSEQ multiplex PCR; the TCRdb copy retains only in-frame clones and omits some. The sample yields about 170,000 clones, about 90% seen once. Here the sequenced sample was peripheral blood, taken 28 days after the second dose of the MenACWY control vaccine. The receptors were gathered from an adult who received the MenACWY meningococcal vaccine as a control.

The chain combines TRBV30 with TRBJ2-1; 7 nucleotides agree with TRBD2. Germline CDR1 GTSNPN, CDR2 SVGIG (reference sequence). This CDR3 is 16 amino acids long. V lost 1 base to trimming and J lost 1 base; unmatched junction nucleotides: 7. This chain's CDR3 is CAWSGPGAGSYNEQFF. CDR3 nucleotides: TGTGCCTGGAGTGGGCCCGGAGCGGGGTCCTACAATGAGCAGTTCTTC.

The chain couples TRBV10-2 to TRBJ2-7, with unresolved D. Trimming cost V 3 bases and J 1 base, with 10 bases left between them. Germline lookup yields CDR1 WSHSY and CDR2 SAAADI. The CDR3 extends over 14 amino acids. The CDR3 region has the DNA TGCGCCAGCAGTGACCCTAGTAGGTCCTACGAGCAGTACTTC. This translates into CASSDPSRSYEQYF.

Only one count was recorded for this clone. The chain recombines TRBV9 with TRBJ2-1; D gene unclear. Trimming removed 0 bases from V and 5 bases from J, with 9 bases in between. The CDR3 is 14 residues long. From germline, CDR1 is SGDLS and CDR2 YYNGEE. The CDR3: CASSVVAGDNEQFF. The CDR3 bases are TGTGCCAGCAGCGTAGTAGCAGGAGACAATGAGCAGTTCTTC.

The genes are TRBV4-3 and TRBJ2-1; D gene uncertain. V lost 0 bases to trimming and J lost 4 bases, with 10 bases between them. The CDR3 sequence is 15 residues long. Per germline, CDR1 LGHNA and CDR2 YSLEER. This CDR3 is CASSQDPMGYNEQFF. The CDR3 nucleotides read TGCGCCAGCAGCCAAGATCCGATGGGTTACAATGAGCAGTTCTTC.

This chain joins TRBV2 and TRBJ2-2; 9 bases map to TRBD2. CDR3 length: 15 amino acids. Germline loops: CDR1 SNHLY, CDR2 FYNNEI. Germline trimming cut 6 bases from V and 1 base from J; bases unmatched to any gene: 3. The CDR3 sequence: CASRASGVNTGELFF. CDR3 nucleotides: TGTGCCAGCAGGGCTAGCGGGGTGAACACCGGGGAGCTGTTTTTT. The full variable domain, completed using reference TRBV2 and TRBJ2-2, is EPEVTQTPSHQVTQMGQEVILRCVPISNHLYFYWYRQILGQKVEFLVSFYNNEISEKSEIFDDQFSVERPDGSNFTLKIRSTKLEDSAMYFCASRASGVNTGELFFGEGSRLTVL.

This clone was found once. The gene calls are TRBV5-1 and TRBJ2-6, with D possibly being TRBD1 (5 bases). Germline V gene data show CDR1 as SGHRS and CDR2 as YFSETQ. CDR3 size: 18 residues. Trimming took 1 base from V and 1 from J, leaving 15 bases between them. CDR3 in DNA: TGCGCCAGCAGCTTGTTGGTCCAGGGCGCGTCTGGGGCCAACGTCCTGACTTTC. Translation: CASSLLVQGASGANVLTF.

This clone was observed a single time. The chain couples TRBV23-1 to TRBJ1-3; TRBD1 might be the D (5 bases). TRBV23-1 is identified as an open reading frame with a role that is uncertain. The CDR3 is 14 amino acids. V lost 10 bases, J lost 0 bases, and 13 bases lay in between. The chain's CDR3 is CAKIDSISGNTIYF. CDR3 bases: TGCGCCAAGATAGACAGCATCTCTGGAAACACCATATATTTT.

This chain joins TRBV29-1 and TRBJ2-5, with 7 bases aligning to TRBD2. V gave up 4 bases and J gave up 8 bases; unmatched junction bases: 4. The CDR3 spans 11 residues. The V gene's germline CDR1 is SQVTM and CDR2 ANQGSEA. CDR3 bases: TGCAGCGTTGGAGCGGGACGAACCCAGTACTTC. Translated, it gives CSVGAGRTQYF.

The chain combines TRBV9 with TRBJ2-7; D unclear. V was shortened by 2 bases and J by 0 bases, with 12 bases between the two germline ends. The CDR3 loop spans 15 amino acids. Germline V lookup: CDR1 SGDLS, CDR2 YYNGEE. CDR3 DNA: TGTGCCAGCAGCGTTAGGACGGGTCCCTCCTACGAGCAGTACTTC. Encoded protein: CASSVRTGPSYEQYF.

This clone appeared a single time. The V and J genes are TRBV7-9 and TRBJ1-1, with D hard to call. The germline gives CDR1 SEHNR, CDR2 FQNEAQ (reference sequence). Between the trimmed V and J ends, which lost 4 bases and 1 base, there was a span of 13 bases. The CDR3 has 15 amino acids. The CDR3 DNA reads TGTGCCAGCAGCTCCCGGGAGGGCCGGAACACTGAAGCTTTCTTT. Translating gives CASSSREGRNTEAFF. Combining the CDR3 with reference TRBV7-9 and TRBJ1-1 gives the whole variable domain DTGVSQNPRHKITKRGQNVTFRCDPISEHNRLYWYRQTLGQGPEFLTYFQNEAQLEKSRLLSDRFSAERPKGSFSTLEIQRTEQGDSAMYLCASSSREGRNTEAFFGQGTRLTVV.

This clone has only one observation. The chain joins TRBV11-2 to TRBJ2-7, with D uncertain. The CDR3 totals 13 residues. Looked up from germline, CDR1 is SGHAT and CDR2 is FQNNGV. Trimming stripped 1 base from V and 7 bases from J, with 11 bases between. In DNA form, the CDR3 reads TGTGCCAGCAGCTTAGTCTCCCTGGAGGAGCAGTACTTC. The encoded protein is CASSLVSLEEQYF.

The chain is built from TRBV28 and TRBJ1-5; D is uncertain. Trimming removed 7 bases from V and 3 bases from J, with 16 bases in between. The CDR3 consists of 15 residues. Germline CDR1 reads MDHEN; CDR2 reads SYDVKM. The CDR3 region has the DNA TGTGCCAGCACTTTCACGGGGAGGCCCAATCAGCCCCAGCATTTT. This codes for CASTFTGRPNQPQHF. The entire variable domain, with the rest obtained from reference TRBV28 and TRBJ1-5, is as follows: DVKVTQSSRYLVKRTGEKVFLECVQDMDHENMFWYRQDPGLGLRLIYFSYDVKMKEKGDIPEGYSVSREKKERFSLILESASTNQTSMYLCASTFTGRPNQPQHFGDGTRLSIL.

The gene calls are TRBV12-5 and TRBJ2-1; D possibly corresponds to TRBD2 (5 bases). V was trimmed by 5 bases and J by 10 bases, leaving 21 bases between them. Germline V lookup: CDR1 LGHNT, CDR2 FRNRAP. The CDR3 contains 15 residues. The CDR3, as DNA: TGTGCTAGTGGTCTGAGAATATCCGGGCCGGGGGAGCAGTTCTTC. Amino acid sequence: CASGLRISGPGEQFF.

The V gene is TRBV18, the J gene TRBJ2-3; tentatively, D is TRBD2 (6 bases). The V end was cut by 1 base, the J end by 6 bases, with 14 bases between. CDR1 KGHSH and CDR2 LQKENI come from the germline V gene. CDR3 length: 15 residues. The chain's CDR3 is CASSPLGGAVDTQYF. The CDR3 DNA reads TGTGCCAGCTCACCACTAGGAGGGGCTGTGGATACGCAGTATTTT.

The chain has TRBV21-1 and TRBJ1-5; TRBD1 is the table's D call, not checked against the DNA. TRBV21-1 is recorded as a pseudogene. The CDR3 has 15 residues. The DNA of the CDR3 is TGTGCCACCCGGACAGCAAGGGCTTTATTTCGTCCCCAGCATTTT. Encoded protein: CATRTARALFRPQHF.

The chain joins TRBV4-1 to TRBJ2-2; 8 bases agree with TRBD1. V gave up 7 bases and J gave up 3 bases; unmatched junction bases: 7. Germline CDR1 and CDR2: MGHRA and YSYEKL. The CDR3 length is 15 residues. The CDR3 is CASTPTGDDTGELFF. The CDR3 DNA follows: TGCGCCAGCACTCCGACAGGGGATGACACCGGGGAGCTGTTTTTT.

This sequence joins TRBV18 and TRBJ2-5, with D possibly TRBD2 on 5 matching bases. The CDR3 sequence is 16 residues long. The V gene's germline CDR1 is KGHSH and CDR2 LQKENI. V was shortened by 0 bases and J by 1 base, with 12 bases between the two germline ends. DNA for the CDR3: TGTGCCAGCTCACCACCTAGTCGGCGGGTCCAAGAGACCCAGTACTTC. As protein: CASSPPSRRVQETQYF.

J is TRBJ1-1 and V is TRBV5-1; D might be TRBD1 (5 bases). Trimming took 3 bases from V and 7 from J, leaving 10 bases between them. Germline V lookup: CDR1 SGHRS, CDR2 YFSETQ. This CDR3 spans 12 amino acids. The CDR3 loop is CASSSSGGEAFF. As DNA, the CDR3 is TGCGCCAGCAGCTCCTCCGGGGGTGAAGCTTTCTTT. Drawing the rest from reference TRBV5-1 and TRBJ1-1, the complete variable domain is KAGVTQTPRYLIKTRGQQVTLSCSPISGHRSVSWYQQTPGQGLQFLFEYFSETQRNKGNFPGRFSGRQFSNSRSEMNVSTLELGDSALYLCASSSSGGEAFFGQGTRLTVV.

This clone has a single count. This sequence joins TRBV6-6 and TRBJ1-5; perhaps TRBD1 as D (5 bases). V was pared by 4 bases and J by 0 bases, with 10 bases between. Germline V CDR1 and CDR2: MNHNY, SVGAGI (reference sequence). The length of the CDR3 is 15 residues. In nucleotides, the CDR3 is TGTGCCAGCAGTTCGGGACGGGATAGCAATCAGCCCCAGCATTTT. Its protein product is CASSSGRDSNQPQHF.

The chain couples TRBV4-1 to TRBJ1-2; D not certain. Per germline, CDR1 MGHRA and CDR2 YSYEKL. The CDR3 consists of 14 residues. V gave up 2 bases and J gave up 2 bases, with 9 bases separating them. CDR3 sequence reads: CASSQPRKNYGYTF. The CDR3 coding sequence is TGCGCCAGCAGCCAACCCAGGAAGAACTATGGCTACACCTTC.